This T cell receptor beta chain was recorded in a study of Graves' ophthalmopathy and Graves' hyperthyroidism. Scientists amplified the TCR beta CDR3 regions from RNA transcripts. Following a first-round RT-PCR that used HTBI primers, a second-round multiplex PCR was carried out. MiXCR, run by TCRdb on the multiplex PCR reads, gives a single entry per CDR3 protein. Of some 210,000 distinct CDR3 sequences in the sample, just under 30% were seen once. The sample holds many counts of this clonotype. The CDR3 totals 14 residues. V lost 7 bases and J 4 bases, leaving 14 bases between the germline ends. Germline V CDR1 and CDR2: MDHEN, SYDVKM.

The TCR sequence derives from a man aged 50 to 59 with Graves' ophthalmopathy. The chain has TRBV28 and TRBJ1-5; a possible D gene is TRBD1 (5 bases). Input material: peripheral blood. The CDR3 sequence: CASTRPGPNQPQHF. For the CDR3, the DNA is TGTGCCAGCACTCGCCCGGGGCCTAATCAGCCCCAGCATTTT.